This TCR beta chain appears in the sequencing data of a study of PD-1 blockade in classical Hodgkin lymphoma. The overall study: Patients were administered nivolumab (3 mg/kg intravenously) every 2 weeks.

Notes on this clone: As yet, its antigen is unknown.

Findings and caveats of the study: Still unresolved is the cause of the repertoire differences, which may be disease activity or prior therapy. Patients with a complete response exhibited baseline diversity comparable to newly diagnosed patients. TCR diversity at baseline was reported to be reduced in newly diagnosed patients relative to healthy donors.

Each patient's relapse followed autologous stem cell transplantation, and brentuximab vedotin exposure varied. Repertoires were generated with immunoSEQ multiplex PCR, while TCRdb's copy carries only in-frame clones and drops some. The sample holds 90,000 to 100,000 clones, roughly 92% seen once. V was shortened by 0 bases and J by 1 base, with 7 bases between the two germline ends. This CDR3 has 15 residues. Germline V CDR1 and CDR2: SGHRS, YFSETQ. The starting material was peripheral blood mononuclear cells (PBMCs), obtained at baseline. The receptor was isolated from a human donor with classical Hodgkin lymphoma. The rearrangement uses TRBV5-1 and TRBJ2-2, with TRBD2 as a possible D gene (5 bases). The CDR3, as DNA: TGCGCCAGCAGCTTGGGGACTTTGAACACCGGGGAGCTGTTTTTT. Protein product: CASSLGTLNTGELFF. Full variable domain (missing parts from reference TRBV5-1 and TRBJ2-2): KAGVTQTPRYLIKTRGQQVTLSCSPISGHRSVSWYQQTPGQGLQFLFEYFSETQRNKGNFPGRFSGRQFSNSRSEMNVSTLELGDSALYLCASSLGTLNTGELFFGEGSRLTVL.